This T cell receptor (beta chain) was documented in a study of T cells in Graves' hyperthyroidism and ophthalmopathy. Study results and limitations: Blood also showed most of the thyroid clonotypes that were expanded above 0.001.

The CDR3 regions of TCR beta were amplified from RNA transcripts. An initial round of RT-PCR targeting the TCR CDR3 relied on the HTBI primer set. TCRdb fed the multiplex PCR reads into MiXCR, producing one record per CDR3 protein. The table shows fewer than 650,000 distinct CDR3 sequences, with about 45% occurring only once. CDR1 and CDR2 (germline): PRHDT, FYEKMQ (reference sequence). V shed 6 bases and J 4 bases; nucleotides not matched to a gene: 11. The CDR3 runs 15 residues. Clinical symptoms, serum thyroxine and TRAb, thyroid ultrasound and orbital computed tomography were used for the diagnoses. This clonotype occurred a few times. Its target is unknown.

The sample comprised peripheral blood or thyroid tissue (not recorded which). The V and J genes are TRBV13 and TRBJ2-7; 8 bases align to TRBD1. The TCR originated in an adult woman with Graves' disease, either hyperthyroidism or ophthalmopathy (not recorded which). The CDR3 nucleotides are TGTGCCAGCAGTTCGCCGGGACAGGTGGAATACGAGCAGTACTTC. It codes for CASSSPGQVEYEQYF. The variable domain in full, completed from reference TRBV13 and TRBJ2-7, reads AAGVIQSPRHLIKEKRETATLKCYPIPRHDTVYWYQQGPGQDPQFLISFYEKMQSDKGSIPDRFSAQQFSDYHSELNMSSLELGDSALYFCASSSPGQVEYEQYFGPGTRLTVT.